The 20 T cell receptor beta chains reported below all come from one sample, sequenced in a study of CD8 T cells in Susac syndrome. Random hexamers were used to reverse transcribe an amount of about 0.45 to 1 ug RNA. TCRdb ran MiXCR on the immunoSEQ multiplex PCR reads and lists one entry per CDR3 protein. The sample records approximately 130,000 distinct CDR3 sequences, 94% being singletons. Sequencing input: CD4+ T cells from PBMCs. The source is a human donor in good health.

In nucleotides, the CDR3 is TGTGCCAGTAGTATCGCGGGAGCCGGCACAGAGACCCAGTACTTC. Translation: CASSIAGAGTETQYF. The chain carries TRBV19 and TRBJ2-5; 7 bases line up with TRBD2. Germline V gene lookup returns CDR1 LNHDA and CDR2 SQIVND (reference sequence). V lost 3 bases to trimming and J lost 4 bases; unmatched junction nucleotides: 8. The CDR3 contains 15 residues.

V and J are TRBV20-1 and TRBJ2-1; the D is unclear. The germline V gene has CDR1 DFQATT and CDR2 SNEGSKA (reference sequence). The ends were cut back, 1 base at V and 5 bases at J, with 18 bases in the middle. The length of the CDR3 is 16 residues. Here the CDR3 reads CSARAPATLKDNEQFF. DNA for the CDR3: TGCAGTGCTAGAGCCCCGGCCACACTTAAAGACAATGAGCAGTTCTTC.

The chain links TRBV14 to TRBJ1-2; D call uncertain. The CDR3 runs to 13 residues. Germline assignment: CDR1 SGHDN and CDR2 FVKESK. The V gene lost 3 bases and the J gene lost 5 bases, with 10 bases spanning the gap. The CDR3: CASSQEPGYGYTF. CDR3 in DNA: TGTGCCAGCAGCCAGGAGCCAGGATATGGCTACACCTTC.

V gene TRBV3-1 combines with J gene TRBJ2-1, with a weak D call TRBD1 (7 bases). This CDR3 is built from 14 residues. V was trimmed by 7 bases and J by 6 bases, leaving 16 bases between them. Germline values: CDR1 LGHDT, CDR2 YNNKEL (reference sequence). This CDR3 reads CASTFGGGLNEQFF. The CDR3 bases are TGTGCCAGCACCTTTGGAGGGGGCCTCAATGAGCAGTTCTTC.

The rearrangement links TRBV27 to TRBJ2-1; 10 nucleotides agree with TRBD2. Trimming removed 3 bases from V and 7 bases from J; junction bases left unmatched: 6. Per the germline V gene, CDR1 is MNHEY and CDR2 is SMNVEV (reference sequence). The length of the CDR3 is 15 residues. The CDR3 is CASSFVAGGGNEQFF. The DNA of the CDR3 is TGTGCCAGCAGTTTTGTAGCGGGAGGTGGAAATGAGCAGTTCTTC.

V is TRBV5-4 and J is TRBJ2-3, with 7 bases matching TRBD2. The ends lost 2 bases at V and 1 base at J; junction bases unmatched: 4. The CDR3 totals 15 residues. Germline values: CDR1 SGHNT, CDR2 YYREEE (reference sequence). The chain's CDR3 is CASSFSSGGTDTQYF. The CDR3 DNA reads TGTGCCAGCAGCTTTTCCAGCGGGGGCACAGATACGCAGTATTTT.

This clonotype appeared once. The CDR3 nucleotides read TGTGCCAGCAGTGCGGACAGGCAAGAGACCCAGTACTTC. It translates to CASSADRQETQYF. This chain joins TRBV2 and TRBJ2-5; TRBD1 matches at 7 bases. Germline CDR1 reads SNHLY; CDR2 reads FYNNEI. This CDR3 is built from 13 residues. V shed 4 bases and J 2 bases; nucleotides not matched to a gene: 1.

This clonotype appeared a single time. J is TRBJ2-2 and V is TRBV6-1; tentatively, D is TRBD2 (5 bases). Trimming took 7 bases from V and 4 from J, leaving 16 bases between them. The CDR3 runs 15 residues. Looked up from germline, CDR1 is MNHNS and CDR2 is SASEGT. DNA for the CDR3: TGTGCCAGCACTCCGAGGGATCCCGGCACCGGGGAGCTGTTTTTT. The encoded protein is CASTPRDPGTGELFF.

V and J are TRBV6-2 or TRBV6-3 and TRBJ2-1; D is perhaps TRBD2 (6 bases). Deletions cut 6 bases from V and 7 bases from J, with 13 bases between. Germline V gene lookup returns CDR1 MNHEY and CDR2 SVGEGT. The CDR3 length is 13 residues. The CDR3 loop is CASSPTSRNEQFF. The CDR3 nucleotides read TGTGCCAGCAGCCCGACTAGTAGGAATGAGCAGTTCTTC.

The gene calls are TRBV11-2 and TRBJ2-7, with D possibly TRBD2 on 5 matching bases. CDR1 SGHAT and CDR2 FQNNGV come from the germline V gene. V dropped 0 bases and J dropped 2 bases, with 8 bases sitting between them. The CDR3 consists of 14 residues. The CDR3 spells CASSLEAGTYEQYF. CDR3 DNA sequence: TGTGCCAGCAGCTTAGAGGCGGGCACCTACGAGCAGTACTTC. The variable domain in full, with the rest retrieved from reference TRBV11-2 and TRBJ2-7, is EAGVAQSPRYKIIEKRQSVAFWCNPISGHATLYWYQQILGQGPKLLIQFQNNGVVDDSQLPKDRFSAERLKGVDSTLKIQPAKLEDSAVYLCASSLEAGTYEQYFGPGTRLTVT.

This clonotype was observed once. The rearrangement uses TRBV19 and TRBJ1-1, with D uncertain. The CDR3 totals 12 residues. CDR1 is LNHDA and CDR2 is SQIVND in the germline V gene (reference sequence). Trimming shortened V by 5 bases and J by 4 bases, and 8 bases separated the two germline ends. The CDR3 region is CASSHSSTEAFF. CDR3 sequence (DNA): TGTGCCAGTAGTCACAGCAGCACTGAAGCTTTCTTT.

The chain couples TRBV27 to TRBJ1-6; 10 nucleotides align to TRBD1. J gave up 7 bases and V 2 bases, and 2 bases lay outside the gene matches. CDR1 is MNHEY and CDR2 is SMNVEV in the germline V gene (reference sequence). CDR3 length: 15 amino acids. The CDR3 spells CASSLEDRGNSPLHF. The DNA of the CDR3 is TGTGCCAGCAGTTTAGAGGACAGGGGGAATTCACCCCTCCACTTT.

The V call is TRBV20-1, the J call TRBJ1-1; D is unclear. Germline V lookup: CDR1 DFQATT, CDR2 SNEGSKA (reference sequence). The CDR3 loop spans 13 amino acids. V was shortened by 5 bases and J by 0 bases, with 10 bases between the two germline ends. CDR3 coding DNA: TGCAGTGCTGCACAGCGCTTGAACACTGAAGCTTTCTTT. Residues: CSAAQRLNTEAFF.

The chain joins TRBV9 to TRBJ2-3; 11 nucleotides align to TRBD2. This CDR3 has 16 amino acids. J lost 2 bases, V lost 4 bases, and 6 bases had no gene match. From germline, CDR1 is SGDLS and CDR2 YYNGEE. For the CDR3, the DNA is TGTGCCAGCAGCCCTAGCGGGAGGCTTTTCACAGATACGCAGTATTTT. Protein sequence: CASSPSGRLFTDTQYF.

The chain joins TRBV11-2 to TRBJ1-2; tentative D call: TRBD1 (6 bases). Trimming took 5 bases from V and 1 from J, leaving 11 bases between them. In germline, CDR1 is SGHAT, CDR2 FQNNGV. The CDR3 has 14 amino acids. CDR3 region: CASSRGTDNYGYTF. The CDR3 region has the DNA TGTGCCAGCAGCAGGGGGACTGATAACTATGGCTACACCTTC.

The chain carries TRBV19 and TRBJ1-1; TRBD1 might be the D (6 bases). V was shortened by 8 bases and J by 4 bases, with 14 bases between the two germline ends. The CDR3 consists of 13 residues. Per the germline V gene, CDR1 is LNHDA and CDR2 is SQIVND (reference sequence). Here the CDR3 DNA reads TGTGCCAGTCAAGGACAGATGGGCACTGAAGCTTTCTTT. Its translation is CASQGQMGTEAFF.

The chain has TRBV2 and TRBJ1-5; D unclear. Per the germline V gene, CDR1 is SNHLY and CDR2 is FYNNEI. Trimming pared 2 bases from V and 4 bases from J, leaving 9 bases between. This CDR3 is 14 amino acids long. CDR3: CASSEMGLNQPQHF. The CDR3, as DNA: TGTGCCAGCAGTGAAATGGGCTTGAATCAGCCCCAGCATTTT.

This clonotype was observed once. The V gene is TRBV6-1, the J gene TRBJ1-1; TRBD1 matches 8 bases. This CDR3 region has 18 residues. Trimming removed 1 base from V and 1 base from J; junction bases left unmatched: 11. Per germline, CDR1 MNHNS and CDR2 SASEGT. CDR3 nucleotide sequence: TGTGCCAGCAGTGAAGGACCAGGGGGCTTAACCACGAACACTGAAGCTTTCTTT. Translation gives CASSEGPGGLTTNTEAFF.

This chain connects TRBV12-3 or TRBV12-4 to TRBJ2-3, with a possible D match to TRBD2 (6 bases). The CDR3 contains 13 residues. V lost 4 bases and J 6 bases, leaving 11 bases between the germline ends. CDR3 protein: CASSYQSGDTQYF. The CDR3 bases are TGTGCCAGCAGTTACCAAAGCGGGGATACGCAGTATTTT.

CDR3 in amino acids: CACPDGQRANYGYTF. CDR3 nucleotide sequence: TGTGCCTGCCCCGACGGGCAGAGAGCTAACTATGGCTACACCTTC. V usage is TRBV30 and J usage is TRBJ1-2; D remains unclear. There are 15 residues in the CDR3. Trimming stripped 6 bases from V and 0 bases from J, with 17 bases between. Germline CDR1 GTSNPN, CDR2 SVGIG (reference sequence).